This T cell receptor beta chain is from a study of cytomegalovirus exposure and HLA in healthy donors. Vbeta (60) and Jbeta (13) primers were used in the PCR. Profiling relied on immunoSEQ multiplex PCR, and the TCRdb table lists in-frame clones only, not all of them. This repertoire shows under 90,000 clones, more than 60% found once; its top ten account for 2.5% to 3%. This TCR came from a man aged 45-65 years in good health and CMV-seropositive. Sequencing used PBMCs.

The CDR3 loop is CASSLVSGSSYEQYF. The CDR3 DNA reads as TGTGCCAGCAGCTTAGTTAGCGGGAGCTCCTACGAGCAGTACTTC. V usage is TRBV7-2 and J usage is TRBJ2-7; 9 bases match TRBD2. Losses at the gene ends were 1 base for V and 0 bases for J; bases not matched to a gene: 1. CDR1 is SGHTA and CDR2 is FQGNSA in the germline V gene. The CDR3 totals 15 residues.